The 27 T cell receptor beta chains given below trace back to one sample, sequenced in a study of CD8 T cells in Susac syndrome. It was with random hexamers that about 0.45 to 1 ug RNA was reverse transcribed. One entry per CDR3 protein, called by TCRdb with MiXCR from the immunoSEQ multiplex PCR reads. The repertoire holds 300,000 to 350,000 distinct CDR3 sequences, around 90% seen once, with approximately 0.065% in the top ten. Sequenced: CD4+ T cells from PBMCs. The receptors were gathered from a human donor with multiple sclerosis.

This CDR3 is CAVVGGNTIYF. The CDR3 DNA follows: TGTGCGGTGGTTGGAGGAAACACCATATATTTT. This chain uses TRBV6-6 with TRBJ1-3; D is unresolved. CDR1 is MNHNY, CDR2 SVGAGI, per germline (reference sequence). CDR3 size: 11 residues.

The chain links TRBV30 to TRBJ1-6, with 10 nucleotides matching TRBD1. V lost 3 bases and J lost 7; bases outside the gene matches: 6. Germline CDR1 and CDR2: GTSNPN and SVGIG (reference sequence). This CDR3 has 15 residues. Written as DNA, the CDR3 is TGTGCCTGGAGAGGAGGGACAGGGGTAAATTCACCCCTCCACTTT. As protein: CAWRGGTGVNSPLHF.

There are a few counts of this clonotype. The chain joins TRBV27 to TRBJ1-2, with TRBD1 identical over 7 bases. The CDR3 is 13 residues long. J lost 8 bases, V lost 5 bases, and 8 bases had no gene match. CDR1 and CDR2 (germline): MNHEY, SMNVEV (reference sequence). The CDR3 region is CASSANRGGGYTF. DNA for the CDR3: TGTGCCAGCAGTGCCAACAGGGGTGGCGGCTACACCTTC.

The chain links TRBV20-1 to TRBJ2-1, with 12 bases matching TRBD2. This CDR3 region has 15 residues. Germline V gene lookup returns CDR1 DFQATT and CDR2 SNEGSKA (reference sequence). V gave up 4 bases and J gave up 9 bases; unmatched junction bases: 10. This CDR3 reads CSATYLAGGPGEQFF. CDR3 sequence (DNA): TGCAGTGCTACCTATCTAGCGGGAGGGCCTGGTGAGCAGTTCTTC.

In this sample, this clonotype turned up once. The chain has TRBV7-3 and TRBJ2-1, with 7 bases lining up with TRBD2. There are 15 residues in the CDR3. The V and J ends lost 5 bases and 3 bases, in that order; junction bases with no gene match: 7. Germline V gene data show CDR1 as SGHTA and CDR2 as FQGTGA. CDR3 DNA: TGTGCCAGCAGCCCCCTCCGGGGGGACTACAATGAGCAGTTCTTC. Amino acids: CASSPLRGDYNEQFF.

The rearrangement joins TRBV30 to TRBJ1-5; 8 nucleotides match TRBD1. This CDR3 is built from 13 residues. V lost 1 base, J lost 5 bases, and 1 base stayed unmatched. Germline-derived CDR1 and CDR2 are GTSNPN and SVGIG (reference sequence). The CDR3 region has the DNA TGTGCCTGGAGTGGGACAGGGCATCAGCCCCAGCATTTT. It is translated as CAWSGTGHQPQHF.

The chain links TRBV6-2 or TRBV6-3 to TRBJ1-5, with TRBD1 matching 7 bases. The CDR3 has 15 residues. J gave up 5 bases and V 2 bases, and 6 bases lay outside the gene matches. Germline CDR1 reads MNHEY; CDR2 reads SVGEGT. DNA of the CDR3: TGTGCCAGCAGTTACCGCAGGGGGGGAGATCAGCCCCAGCATTTT. Its translation: CASSYRRGGDQPQHF.

The V gene is TRBV20-1, the J gene TRBJ1-1; no clear D gene. The germline V gene has CDR1 DFQATT and CDR2 SNEGSKA (reference sequence). V was pared by 0 bases and J by 1 base, with 9 bases between. This CDR3 comprises 14 residues. In nucleotides, the CDR3 is TGCAGTGCTAGAGACCGACGGACGAACACTGAAGCTTTCTTT. Translated: CSARDRRTNTEAFF.

The chain recombines TRBV6-2 or TRBV6-3 with TRBJ1-5; the match to TRBD1 covers 10 bases. Germline V gene data show CDR1 as MNHEY and CDR2 as SVGEGT. Unmatched junction bases numbered 12, after V lost 4 bases and J lost 9 bases. The CDR3 is 16 amino acids. In DNA, the CDR3 is TGTGCCAGCAGTTCCCAGACAGGGGGCCATTTCCGGCCCCAGCATTTT. Translating it yields CASSSQTGGHFRPQHF.

This clonotype was detected once. The V and J genes are TRBV18 and TRBJ2-7; maybe TRBD1 (7 bases). V lost 0 bases to trimming and J lost 2 bases, with 11 bases between them. Germline V gene sequence: CDR1 KGHSH, CDR2 LQKENI. The CDR3 contains 15 residues. CDR3 nucleotides: TGTGCCAGCTCACCACCGACCAGGGGGGCCTACGAGCAGTACTTC. Translated, it gives CASSPPTRGAYEQYF.

This CDR3 is CASSAHRGQGTEAFF. CDR3 in DNA: TGTGCCAGCAGCGCTCACAGGGGGCAAGGCACTGAAGCTTTCTTT. V usage is TRBV3-1 and J usage is TRBJ1-1, with 9 bases identical to TRBD1. Germline CDR1 reads LGHDT; CDR2 reads YNNKEL (reference sequence). Losses at the gene ends were 5 bases for V and 4 bases for J; bases not matched to a gene: 8. The CDR3 is 15 amino acids.

This chain connects TRBV27 to TRBJ2-3; D ambiguous. Between the trimmed V and J ends, which lost 10 bases and 0 bases, there was a span of 17 bases. CDR3 length: 15 residues. Germline CDR1 is MNHEY and CDR2 is SMNVEV (reference sequence). Written as DNA, the CDR3 is TGTGCCACGAAGTATTTGGGTGGGAGCACAGATACGCAGTATTTT. Its protein is CATKYLGGSTDTQYF.

The chain uses TRBV20-1 and TRBJ1-1; a weak D match, TRBD1 (5 bases). V lost 2 bases and J lost 5, with 12 bases in between. CDR3 length: 13 residues. Germline CDR1 DFQATT, CDR2 SNEGSKA (reference sequence). This CDR3 is CSARIQAGTEAFF. CDR3 bases: TGCAGTGCTAGAATACAGGCGGGGACTGAAGCTTTCTTT.

This rearrangement joins TRBV29-1 to TRBJ2-3, with 9 bases matching TRBD1. V lost 1 base, J lost 3 bases, and 2 bases stayed unmatched. The CDR3 contains 14 residues. Germline V gene data show CDR1 as SQVTM and CDR2 as ANQGSEA. Written as DNA, the CDR3 is TGCAGCGTTGAAGGACAGGGGGATACAGATACGCAGTATTTT. This gives the protein CSVEGQGDTDTQYF.

The rearrangement joins TRBV12-3 or TRBV12-4 to TRBJ2-3; D unclear. The CDR3 consists of 12 residues. With 7 bases removed from V and 3 bases from J, the gap between germline ends came to 8 bases. CDR3 sequence: CASKRTTDTQYF. The CDR3 nucleotides are TGTGCCAGCAAGCGCACAACAGATACGCAGTATTTT.

V usage is TRBV7-9 and J usage is TRBJ1-2; D not resolved. The ends were cut back, 1 base at V and 4 bases at J, with 13 bases in the middle. This CDR3 is built from 15 residues. The germline CDR1 and CDR2 sequences are SEHNR and FQNEAQ (reference sequence). Here the CDR3 reads CASSLEPSGPYGYTF. The CDR3 DNA is TGTGCCAGCAGCTTAGAGCCCTCAGGTCCCTATGGCTACACCTTC.

This chain connects TRBV25-1 to TRBJ2-1; 7 bases are a match to TRBD2. Trimming cost V 2 bases and J 13 bases; bases outside gene matches: 8. The CDR3 is 13 residues long. Germline loops: CDR1 MGHDK, CDR2 SYGVNS. CDR3 sequence reads: CASSENAVAGQFF. As DNA, the CDR3 is TGTGCCAGCAGTGAAAATGCTGTAGCGGGCCAGTTCTTC.

V and J are TRBV27 and TRBJ1-5; the match to TRBD1 covers 8 bases. From germline, CDR1 is MNHEY and CDR2 SMNVEV (reference sequence). The V gene end was trimmed by 8 bases and the J gene end by 7 bases; junction bases not matched to a gene: 13. The CDR3 covers 15 residues. The CDR3 DNA is TGTGCCAGCGGAAGAGGACAGGGAAGAGGGCAGCCCCAGCATTTT. This gives the protein CASGRGQGRGQPQHF.

The V and J genes are TRBV6-2 or TRBV6-3 and TRBJ2-7; 12 positions agree with TRBD2. V was pared by 6 bases and J by 5 bases, with 11 bases of the junction left unmatched. The CDR3 is made up of 16 amino acids. Germline CDR1 reads MNHEY; CDR2 reads SVGEGT. CDR3 DNA sequence: TGTGCCAGCAGACCACATGCTAGCGGGAGGGTCCACGAGCAGTACTTC. Translated: CASRPHASGRVHEQYF.

J is TRBJ2-1 and V is TRBV6-2 or TRBV6-3, with 7 bases fitting TRBD1. Germline CDR1 MNHEY, CDR2 SVGEGT. The length of the CDR3 is 14 residues. After removal of 6 bases from V and 4 bases from J, the junction contained 6 bases not matched to a gene. The CDR3 nucleotides are TGTGCCAGCAGGACAGGGTTGGGGTACAATGAGCAGTTCTTC. It is translated as CASRTGLGYNEQFF.

The rearrangement joins TRBV6-1 to TRBJ2-2; no clear D gene. Germline CDR1 and CDR2: MNHNS and SASEGT. The CDR3 is 14 amino acids. Trimming pared 4 bases from V and 2 bases from J, leaving 8 bases between. The CDR3 loop is CASSVLGNTGELFF. The CDR3, as DNA: TGTGCCAGCAGTGTCTTGGGCAACACCGGGGAGCTGTTTTTT.

V is TRBV29-1 and J is TRBJ2-7; 7 positions agree with TRBD1. This CDR3 comprises 15 residues. The V and J ends lost 1 base and 5 bases, in that order; junction bases with no gene match: 11. From germline, CDR1 is SQVTM and CDR2 ANQGSEA. CDR3: CSVEVRRGGYNEQYF. The CDR3 region has the DNA TGCAGCGTTGAAGTAAGAAGAGGGGGCTACAACGAGCAGTACTTC.

The V and J genes are TRBV4-2 and TRBJ2-7; D is uncertain. V was shortened by 0 bases and J by 2 bases, with 8 bases between the two germline ends. CDR1 and CDR2 (germline): LGHNA, YNFKEQ. This CDR3 comprises 14 residues. The CDR3 region has the DNA TGTGCCAGCAGCCAAGATCCGACCCCCTACGAGCAGTACTTC. Its translation: CASSQDPTPYEQYF.

This chain connects TRBV5-1 to TRBJ1-2; tentative D call: TRBD1 (5 bases). This CDR3 spans 16 amino acids. The V gene lost 0 bases and the J gene lost 0 bases, with 12 bases spanning the gap. The germline V gene encodes CDR1 SGHRS and CDR2 YFSETQ. This CDR3 reads CASSLGGRTPNYGYTF. The CDR3 bases are TGCGCCAGCAGCTTGGGCGGTCGGACACCTAACTATGGCTACACCTTC.

V is TRBV7-2 and J is TRBJ2-2; 7 bases align to TRBD2. Germline CDR1 reads SGHTA; CDR2 reads FQGNSA. Trimming cost V 5 bases and J 6 bases; bases outside gene matches: 9. This CDR3 contains 15 residues. For the CDR3, the DNA is TGTGCCAGCAGCGTCCCTAGCGGCTGGCCCGGGGAGCTGTTTTTT. Protein: CASSVPSGWPGELFF.

The genes are TRBV30 and TRBJ2-4; D not certain. Trimming removed 2 bases from V and 0 bases from J, with 14 bases in between. From germline, CDR1 is GTSNPN and CDR2 SVGIG (reference sequence). CDR3 size: 16 residues. CDR3 sequence reads: CAWSSGRALAKNIQYF. The CDR3 nucleotides are TGTGCCTGGAGTAGTGGACGAGCCCTAGCCAAAAACATTCAGTACTTC.

The rearrangement uses TRBV3-1 and TRBJ2-2; D not certain. From germline, CDR1 is LGHDT and CDR2 YNNKEL (reference sequence). This CDR3 has 12 amino acids. Between the trimmed V and J ends, which lost 4 bases and 9 bases, there was a span of 9 bases. The CDR3 here is CASSPVARELFF. Here the CDR3 DNA reads TGTGCCAGCAGCCCCGTGGCCCGGGAGCTGTTTTTT.